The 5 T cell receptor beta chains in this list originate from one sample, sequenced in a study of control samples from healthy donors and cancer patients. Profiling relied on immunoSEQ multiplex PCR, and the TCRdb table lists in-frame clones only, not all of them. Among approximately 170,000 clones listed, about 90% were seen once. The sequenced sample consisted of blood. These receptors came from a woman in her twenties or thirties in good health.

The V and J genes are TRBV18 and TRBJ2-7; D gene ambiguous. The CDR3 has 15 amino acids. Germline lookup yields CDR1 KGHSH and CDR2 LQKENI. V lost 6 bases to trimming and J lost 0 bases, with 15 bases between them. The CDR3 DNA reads TGTGCCAGCTCTTCAAGGTCCGGCGCCTCCTACGAGCAGTACTTC. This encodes CASSSRSGASYEQYF.

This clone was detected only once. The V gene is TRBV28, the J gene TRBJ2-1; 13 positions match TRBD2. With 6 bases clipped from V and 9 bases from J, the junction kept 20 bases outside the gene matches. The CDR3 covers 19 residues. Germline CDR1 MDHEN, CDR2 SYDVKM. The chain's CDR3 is CASSAPPDKLAGGPTEQFF. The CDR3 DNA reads TGTGCCAGCAGCGCTCCTCCGGATAAACTAGCGGGAGGGCCAACTGAGCAGTTCTTC.

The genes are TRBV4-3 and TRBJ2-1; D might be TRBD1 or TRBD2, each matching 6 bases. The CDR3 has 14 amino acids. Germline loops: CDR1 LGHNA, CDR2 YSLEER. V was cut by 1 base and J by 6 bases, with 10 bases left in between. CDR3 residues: CASSQVRGPNEQFF. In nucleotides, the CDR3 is TGCGCCAGCAGCCAAGTTCGGGGGCCCAATGAGCAGTTCTTC.

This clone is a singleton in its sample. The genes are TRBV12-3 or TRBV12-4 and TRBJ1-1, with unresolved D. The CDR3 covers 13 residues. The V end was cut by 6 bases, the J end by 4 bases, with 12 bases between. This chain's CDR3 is CASSLRRVTEAFF. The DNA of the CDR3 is TGTGCCAGCAGCCTGCGTCGAGTCACTGAAGCTTTCTTT.

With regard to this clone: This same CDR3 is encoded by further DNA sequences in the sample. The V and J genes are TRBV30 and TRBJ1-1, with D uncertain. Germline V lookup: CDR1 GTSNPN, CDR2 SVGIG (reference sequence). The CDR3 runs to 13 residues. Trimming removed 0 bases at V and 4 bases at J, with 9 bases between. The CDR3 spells CAWSVRGSTEAFF. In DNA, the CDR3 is TGTGCCTGGAGTGTACGGGGTAGCACTGAAGCTTTCTTT.